Listed here is a single T cell receptor beta chain. Which antigen it targets is not known. Qualities for individual bases were not recorded, and no much larger clone is one base off. Selected pancreatic ductal adenocarcinoma patients had undergone surgery without neoadjuvant therapy. Peripheral blood was collected in heparin tubes, and PBMCs were then isolated from the blood with a histopaque density gradient and cryopreserved in approximately 9.8% DMSO. Using the DNeasy Blood and Tissue Kit along with Proteinase K and RNase treatment, genomic DNA was extracted from roughly 7 PBMC specimens and roughly 10 flash-frozen tumor specimens. This sample is part of a study of T cells in pancreatic ductal adenocarcinoma (dated by TCRdb to between 2016 and 2019). Background on the whole study: Seeking insight into the adaptive T-cell response that arises naturally, the researchers examined how many CD8+ T cells infiltrated tumors of resected pancreatic ductal adenocarcinoma, where they sat, and what features they had, alongside the same properties of suppressive cells.

The immunoSEQ hsTCRB kit was used to amplify TCR beta CDR3 regions from genomic DNA. An Illumina HiSeq system was used for high-throughput TRB CDR3 sequencing. The authors' pipeline ran thus. The immunoSEQ software was used to analyze sequencing reads, and nonproductive sequences containing premature stops or frame-shifts were excluded. Clonality of the repertoire was calculated as one minus the Shannon entropy normalized by log2 of the number of unique productive sequences. This immuneACCESS table, as held by TCRdb, lists in-frame sequences with V and J called but not all clones. Of the missing ones, under half trace to an unresolved V gene in checked studies; the others have no known cause. That table furnishes V, J and clone size, whereas the DNA furnished D and trimming. The sample includes approximately 97,000 clones, with 90% to 95% observed a single time. In total, the top ten clones hold approximately 3.1% of the sample.

Overall study results and their limits: Because most pancreatic cancer patients present with inoperable disease, the resected cohort was biased toward the minority with early-stage disease. There was no significant difference in T-cell clonality between tumor and blood, where mean clonality was about 0.112 for tumors and approximately 0.069 for blood. Comparisons of clonality between tumor and blood may be biased because tumors are enriched in CD45RO+ effector T cells rather than naive T cells, which biases the comparison toward lower diversity. Compared with tumor samples, blood samples had more total productive templates and about 7.5-fold more unique clonotypes.

The CDR3 measures 14 amino acids from cysteine to phenylalanine. Only CDR3 DNA is held: 42 bases, read in frame from base 1. The germline V gene specifies SGHAT as CDR1 and FQNNGV as CDR2. V and J are trimmed by 6 bases and 9 bases, and the gene matches miss 13 bases of the junction. The V and J genes are TRBV11-2 and TRBJ1-1, with TRBD1 matching 7 junction bases. This TCR was recovered from a human donor with pancreatic ductal adenocarcinoma. Sequencing input: PBMCs. The CDR3 sequence is CASSFLRQGEKAFF. The nucleotides are TGTGCCAGCAGTTTTCTCCGACAGGGAGAGAAAGCTTTCTTT.